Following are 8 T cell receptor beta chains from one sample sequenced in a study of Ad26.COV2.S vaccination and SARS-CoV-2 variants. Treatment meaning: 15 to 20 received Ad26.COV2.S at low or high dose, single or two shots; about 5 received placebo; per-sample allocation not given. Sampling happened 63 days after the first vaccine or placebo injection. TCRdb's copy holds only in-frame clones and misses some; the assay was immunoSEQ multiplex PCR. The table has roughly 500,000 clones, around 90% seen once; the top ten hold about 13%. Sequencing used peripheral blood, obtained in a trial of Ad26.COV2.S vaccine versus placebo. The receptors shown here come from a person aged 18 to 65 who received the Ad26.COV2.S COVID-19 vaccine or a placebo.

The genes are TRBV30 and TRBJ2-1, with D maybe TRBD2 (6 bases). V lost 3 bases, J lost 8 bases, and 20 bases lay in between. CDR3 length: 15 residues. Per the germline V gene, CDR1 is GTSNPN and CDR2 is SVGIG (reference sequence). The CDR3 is CAWRTRPPAPHEQFF. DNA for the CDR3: TGTGCCTGGAGGACTAGGCCCCCGGCCCCCCATGAGCAGTTCTTC. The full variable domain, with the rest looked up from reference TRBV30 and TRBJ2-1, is SQTIHQWPATLVQPVGSPLSLECTVEGTSNPNLYWYRQAAGRGLQLLFYSVGIGQISSEVPQNLSASRPQDRQFILSSKKLLLSDSGFYLCAWRTRPPAPHEQFFGPGTRLTVL.

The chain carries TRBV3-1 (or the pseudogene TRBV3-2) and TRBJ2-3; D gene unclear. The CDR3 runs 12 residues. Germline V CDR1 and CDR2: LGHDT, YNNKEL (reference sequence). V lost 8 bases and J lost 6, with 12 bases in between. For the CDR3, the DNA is TGTGCCAGCTCCCTCTCTGCCGATACGCAGTATTTT. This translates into CASSLSADTQYF.

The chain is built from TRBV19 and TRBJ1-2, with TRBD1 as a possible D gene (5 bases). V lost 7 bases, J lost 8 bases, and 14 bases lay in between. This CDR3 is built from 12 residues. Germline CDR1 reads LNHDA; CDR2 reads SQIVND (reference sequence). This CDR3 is CASKGPQGGYTF. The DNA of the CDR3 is TGTGCCAGTAAGGGGCCCCAGGGCGGCTACACCTTC.

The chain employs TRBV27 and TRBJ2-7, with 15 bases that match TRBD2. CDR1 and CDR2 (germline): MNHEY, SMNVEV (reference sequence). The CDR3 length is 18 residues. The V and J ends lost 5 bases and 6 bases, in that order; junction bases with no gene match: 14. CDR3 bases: TGTGCCAGCAGTCAAAGGACTAGCGGGAGGGCTCGGGGTGGCGAGCAGTACTTC. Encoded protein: CASSQRTSGRARGGEQYF.

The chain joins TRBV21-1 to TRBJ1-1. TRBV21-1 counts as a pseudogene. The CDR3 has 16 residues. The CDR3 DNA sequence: TGTGCCAGCAGCTCCCCTAGGCAGGAGGGTGACACTGAAGCTTTCTTT. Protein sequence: CASSSPRQEGDTEAFF.

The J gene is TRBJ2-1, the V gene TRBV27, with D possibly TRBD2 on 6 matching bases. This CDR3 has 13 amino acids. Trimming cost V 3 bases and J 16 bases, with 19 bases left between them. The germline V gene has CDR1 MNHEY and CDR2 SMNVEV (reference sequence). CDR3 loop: CASSLNNGRGEFF. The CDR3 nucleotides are TGTGCCAGCAGTTTGAATAACGGACGCGGGGAATTCTTC.

The CDR3 sequence is CASSLQAGGGGAGELFF. DNA of the CDR3: TGTGCCAGCAGCTTACAAGCGGGGGGCGGTGGGGCCGGGGAGCTGTTTTTT. The chain recombines TRBV7-2 with TRBJ2-2, with 9 bases aligning to TRBD2. The CDR3 extends over 17 amino acids. Germline V gene sequence: CDR1 SGHTA, CDR2 FQGNSA. V shed 2 bases, J shed 6 bases, and the junction held 10 bases outside the gene matches.

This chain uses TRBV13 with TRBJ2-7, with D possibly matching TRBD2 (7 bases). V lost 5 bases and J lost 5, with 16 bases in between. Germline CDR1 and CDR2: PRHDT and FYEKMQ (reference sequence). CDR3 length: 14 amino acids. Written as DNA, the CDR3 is TGTGCCAGCAGCCCAACGGGCGGGGGCGACGAGCAGTACTTC. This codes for CASSPTGGGDEQYF.